This T cell receptor (beta chain) was sequenced in a study of naive and memory T cell subsets. This CDR3 contains 15 residues. V dropped 6 bases and J dropped 3 bases, with 14 bases sitting between them. The SP2 primer and nested alpha and beta constant region primers amplified ligated cDNA in four rounds. MiXCR was run by TCRdb on the UMI-ligation and nested PCR reads, yielding one entry per CDR3 protein. The sample yields more than 30,000 distinct CDR3 sequences, 6.5% to 8% seen once. This clonotype was recorded at least ten times. Treatment denoted: skin biopsy from PPD injection site in Mantoux-positive individual. The library had UMIs added by 3' ligation of an oligonucleotide to TCR cDNA.

The chain is built from TRBV12-3 or TRBV12-4 and TRBJ1-4; D might be TRBD1 (5 bases). The specimen was skin, collected from a tuberculin skin test site. The TCR was taken from an adult in good health. The DNA of the CDR3 is TGTGCCAGCAGCTCCTCGGGACCGTCTAATGAAAAACTGTTTTTT. Translation gives CASSSSGPSNEKLFF.